This is a list of T cell receptor beta chains from one sample in a study of blood T cell repertoires in COVID-19. Using immunoSEQ multiplex PCR, the repertoire was profiled, and TCRdb retains in-frame clones only, with some absent. The table records some 230,000 clones, roughly 83% of them present only once. The material sequenced was PBMCs or T cells enriched from blood (not recorded which). The receptors stem from a woman aged 40 to 50 with acute COVID-19. CDR3s include the opening cysteine and the closing phenylalanine or tryptophan. A D gene is named only where the DNA matches it firmly. Clone sizes are given selectively: once, few, many, or a class where the clone is expanded.

TRBJ2-1,TRBV7-2,TRBD2,.,CASSFVGLAARADYNEQFF,TGTGCCAGCAGCTTCGTGGGACTAGCGGCCCGGGCTGATTACAATGAGCAGTTCTTC
TRBJ1-5,TRBV7-9,.,.,CASSAGDYQPQHF,TGTGCCAGCAGCGCCGGGGACTATCAGCCCCAGCATTTT
TRBJ2-1,TRBV5-5,.,.,CASSLGSYNEQFF,TGTGCCAGCAGCTTGGGTAGCTACAATGAGCAGTTCTTC
TRBJ2-3,TRBV7-3,TRBD1,.,CASTRTGSTDTQYF,TGTGCCAGCACCCGGACAGGTAGCACAGATACGCAGTATTTT
TRBJ1-1,TRBV10-3,.,.,CAISAPAKNTEAFF,TGTGCCATCAGTGCCCCCGCTAAGAACACTGAAGCTTTCTTT
TRBJ2-5,TRBV27,TRBD2,.,CASSFTSGGPAGTQYF,TGTGCCAGCAGTTTTACTAGCGGGGGTCCCGCCGGGACCCAGTACTTC
TRBJ2-5,TRBV4-3,.,.,CASSQAPGVGRETQYF,TGCGCCAGCAGCCAAGCCCCCGGTGTTGGGAGGGAGACCCAGTACTTC
TRBJ1-2,TRBV6-6,.,.,CATFGAGVYGYTF,TGTGCCACTTTCGGGGCAGGGGTTTATGGCTACACCTTC
TRBJ1-5,TRBV10-3,.,.,CAISAGGNSNQPQHF,TGTGCCATCAGCGCGGGAGGAAATAGCAATCAGCCCCAGCATTTT
TRBJ1-1,TRBV6-6,.,few,CASSYTGTNTEAFF,TGTGCCAGCAGTTATACAGGTACCAACACTGAAGCTTTCTTT
TRBJ2-1,TRBV7-3,TRBD2,.,CASRLPGGRTYNEQFF,TGTGCCAGCAGGCTTCCGGGAGGGCGCACCTACAATGAGCAGTTCTTC
TRBJ1-4,TRBV15,TRBD1,.,CATSRPTGGGKLFF,TGTGCCACCAGCAGGCCGACAGGGGGCGGGAAACTGTTTTTT
TRBJ2-2,TRBV10-2,TRBD2,.,CASRTSGGGTGELFF,TGCGCCAGTCGCACTAGCGGAGGGGGAACCGGGGAGCTGTTTTTT
TRBJ2-1,TRBV3-1/TRBV3-2,.,once,CASSQDWISAGTYNEQFF,TGTGCCAGCAGCCAAGACTGGATTAGCGCCGGAACCTACAATGAGCAGTTCTTC
TRBJ1-1,TRBV19,TRBD1,.,CASRSQGARITEAFF,TGTGCCAGTAGGAGTCAGGGGGCGCGAATCACTGAAGCTTTCTTT
TRBJ1-5,TRBV28,.,.,CASSSLATHF,TGTGCCAGCAGTTCACTCGCTACGCATTTT
TRBJ1-1,TRBV6-6,TRBD1,.,CASSQTGTGGLNTEAFF,TGTGCCAGCAGTCAGACCGGGACAGGGGGCCTGAACACTGAAGCTTTCTTT
TRBJ1-5,TRBV5-1,.,few,CASSLDGAYDQPQHF,TGCGCCAGCAGCTTGGATGGGGCGTACGACCAGCCCCAGCATTTT
TRBJ2-1,TRBV28,.,.,CASSFPSASSYNEQFF,TGTGCCAGCAGTTTCCCAAGCGCGAGCTCCTACAATGAGCAGTTCTTC
TRBJ1-4,TRBV27,.,.,CASSLSGGINEKLFF,TGTGCCAGCAGTTTAAGTGGGGGGATCAATGAAAAACTGTTTTTT
TRBJ2-1,TRBV19,TRBD2,.,CASLPGTSGRNEQFF,TGTGCCAGTTTACCCGGGACTAGCGGGAGGAATGAGCAGTTCTTC
TRBJ1-2,TRBV6-5,TRBD1,.,CASSSPGQKMGGYTF,TGTGCCAGCAGTTCTCCGGGACAGAAAATGGGTGGCTACACCTTC
TRBJ1-2,TRBV3-1/TRBV3-2,.,.,CASSQDLADYGYTF,TGTGCCAGCAGCCAAGATCTGGCGGACTATGGCTACACCTTC
TRBJ1-2,TRBV9,TRBD1,.,CASSLGQTQVGGYTF,TGTGCCAGCAGCCTGGGACAGACCCAGGTGGGTGGCTACACCTTC
TRBJ2-7,TRBV19,TRBD2,.,CASSFGTSGTNYEYEQYF,TGTGCCAGTAGTTTCGGGACTAGCGGGACCAACTACGAATACGAGCAGTACTTC
TRBJ2-3,TRBV10-1,.,.,CASSESRTVSTSTDTQYF,TGCGCCAGCAGTGAGTCGAGGACAGTATCCACTAGCACAGATACGCAGTATTTT
TRBJ2-4,TRBV19,TRBD1,.,CASSAPGTGGAKNIQYF,TGTGCCAGTAGTGCACCCGGGACAGGGGGGGCCAAAAACATTCAGTACTTC
TRBJ1-1,TRBV11-2,.,.,CASSLSADTEAFF,TGTGCCAGCAGCCTTAGCGCAGACACTGAAGCTTTCTTT
TRBJ2-2,TRBV6-6,TRBD2,.,CASKPGGNTGELFF,TGTGCCAGCAAGCCGGGAGGTAACACCGGGGAGCTGTTTTTT
TRBJ2-1,TRBV5-4,TRBD2,.,CASSLRGGEYEQFF,TGTGCCAGCAGCTTACGCGGGGGGGAATATGAGCAGTTCTTC
TRBJ2-5,TRBV28,TRBD1,once,CASSPRTGEETQYF,TGTGCCAGCAGTCCCCGGACAGGCGAAGAGACCCAGTACTTC
TRBJ1-2,TRBV2,.,.,CASSDSGSNYGYTF,TGTGCCAGCAGTGATTCAGGGTCTAACTATGGCTACACCTTC
TRBJ2-1,TRBV9,TRBD2,.,CASSGSGTSVQFF,TGTGCCAGCAGCGGTTCCGGGACTAGTGTGCAGTTCTTC
TRBJ1-1,TRBV29-1,.,.,CSVRGGGYTEAFF,TGCAGCGTAAGGGGGGGAGGGTACACTGAAGCTTTCTTT
TRBJ2-7,TRBV5-4,.,once,CASSQRQGSSYEQYF,TGTGCCAGCAGCCAGCGCCAGGGCAGCTCCTACGAGCAGTACTTC
TRBJ1-2,TRBV9,TRBD1,few,CASSEGTGGKNYGYTF,TGTGCCAGCAGCGAGGGGACAGGGGGGAAGAACTATGGCTACACCTTC
TRBJ2-1,TRBV7-8,TRBD2,.,CASSLAGKYNEQFF,TGTGCCAGCAGTCTAGCGGGGAAATACAATGAGCAGTTCTTC
TRBJ2-3,TRBV19,.,.,CATIRTGRGTDTQYF,TGTGCCACCATTAGGACGGGGAGAGGCACAGATACGCAGTATTTT
TRBJ2-4,TRBV28,.,few,CASRATGTWAKNIQYF,TGTGCCAGCAGGGCCACAGGGACGTGGGCCAAAAACATTCAGTACTTC
TRBJ2-7,TRBV7-2,TRBD2,.,CASSLGGSGSNEQYF,TGTGCCAGCAGCTTAGGTGGTAGCGGGTCTAACGAGCAGTACTTC
TRBJ2-2,TRBV3-1/TRBV3-2,TRBD1,.,CASSRGQVNTGELFF,TGTGCCAGCAGCCGGGGACAGGTAAACACCGGGGAGCTGTTTTTT
TRBJ2-3,TRBV7-9,TRBD2,.,CASLRGGTDTQYF,TGTGCCAGCCTACGGGGGGGCACAGATACGCAGTATTTT
TRBJ1-1,TRBV20-1,.,.,CSALSVPEAFF,TGCAGTGCCCTCTCGGTGCCTGAAGCTTTCTTT
TRBJ1-1,TRBV7-9,.,few,CASSPPLPGDVTEAFF,TGTGCCAGCAGCCCGCCCCTTCCAGGGGATGTCACTGAAGCTTTCTTT
TRBJ2-1,TRBV7-9,.,.,CASSYLTGGDPYNEQFF,TGTGCCAGCAGCTATCTTACTGGCGGAGATCCCTACAATGAGCAGTTCTTC
TRBJ2-3,TRBV11-2,TRBD2,.,CASSLGTSLYASDTQYF,TGTGCCAGCAGCTTAGGGACTAGCCTTTATGCCTCGGATACGCAGTATTTT
TRBJ2-1,TRBV7-3,TRBD2,.,CASSLGGSGPEQFF,TGTGCCAGCAGCTTAGGGGGTAGCGGGCCTGAGCAGTTCTTC
TRBJ2-7,TRBV6-6,.,.,CASSPAGLAETWATSSYEQYF,TGTGCCAGCAGCCCCGCGGGGCTCGCGGAGACTTGGGCAACGAGCTCCTACGAGCAGTACTTC